This T cell receptor beta chain was obtained from a study of T-cell memory formation after mild COVID-19. As regards this clonotype: No antigen is known for it.

With 3 bases removed from V and 2 bases from J, the gap between germline ends came to 8 bases. The germline gives CDR1 LNHNV, CDR2 YYDKDF (reference sequence). CDR3 length equals 13 residues. Broader study findings: CM and EM subsets held most contracting CD4+ clones; EMRA held CD8+ ones.

TCRdb processed the 5' RACE reads anew with MiXCR; each CDR3 protein has one entry. The sample carries fewer than 400,000 distinct CDR3 sequences, around 13% recorded once. The rearrangement joins TRBV15 to TRBJ2-7, with unresolved D. Sequenced material: PBMCs or a T cell subset sorted from them (not recorded which). This TCR came from a man aged 18 to 35 who had mild COVID-19 (a few samples of this study predate the infection). Cell type and time point are not known. CDR3 sequence (DNA): TGTGCCACCAGCAGGCAGCTCGCCTACGAGCAGTACGTC. This codes for CATSRQLAYEQYV.